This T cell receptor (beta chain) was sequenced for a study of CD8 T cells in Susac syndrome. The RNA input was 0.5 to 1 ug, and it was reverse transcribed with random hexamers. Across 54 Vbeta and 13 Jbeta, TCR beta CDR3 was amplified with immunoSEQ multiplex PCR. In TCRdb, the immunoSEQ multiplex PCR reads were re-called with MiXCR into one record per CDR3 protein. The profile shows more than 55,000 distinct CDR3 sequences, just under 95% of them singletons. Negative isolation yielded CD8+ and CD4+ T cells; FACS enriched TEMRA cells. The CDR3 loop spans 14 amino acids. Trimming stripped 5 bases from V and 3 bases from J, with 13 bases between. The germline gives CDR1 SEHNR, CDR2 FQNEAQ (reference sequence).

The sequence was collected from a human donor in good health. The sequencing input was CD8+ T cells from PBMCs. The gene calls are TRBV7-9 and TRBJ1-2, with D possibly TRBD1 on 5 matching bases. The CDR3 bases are TGTGCCAGCAGCCCCGGGCAGGGACACTATGGCTACACCTTC. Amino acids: CASSPGQGHYGYTF.